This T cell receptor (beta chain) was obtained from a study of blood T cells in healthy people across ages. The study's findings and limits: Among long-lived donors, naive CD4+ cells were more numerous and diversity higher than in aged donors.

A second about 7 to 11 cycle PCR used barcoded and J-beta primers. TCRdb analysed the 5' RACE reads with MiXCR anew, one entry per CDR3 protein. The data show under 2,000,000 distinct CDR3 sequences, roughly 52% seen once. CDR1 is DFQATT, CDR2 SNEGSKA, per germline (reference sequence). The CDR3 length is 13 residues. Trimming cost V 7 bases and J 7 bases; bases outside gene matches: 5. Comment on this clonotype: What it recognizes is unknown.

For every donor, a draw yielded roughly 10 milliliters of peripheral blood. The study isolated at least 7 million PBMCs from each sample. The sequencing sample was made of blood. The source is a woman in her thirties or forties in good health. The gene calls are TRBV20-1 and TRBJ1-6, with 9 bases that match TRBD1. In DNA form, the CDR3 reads TGCAGTGTACCCGGACAGGGGAATTCACCCCTCCACTTT. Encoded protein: CSVPGQGNSPLHF.